This T cell receptor beta chain came from a study of post-analysis software for immune sequencing data. This clonotype was observed a handful of times. No antigen is known for it. Tagging with unique molecular identifiers was a feature of the TCR beta cDNA libraries. TCRdb reprocessed the PCR reads via MiXCR and lists one record per CDR3 protein. Among 750,000 to 900,000 distinct CDR3 sequences listed, about 43% were seen once. Overall study results and limits: Comparison with controls showed significantly lower normalized Chao1 diversity in multiple sclerosis patients. Strong same-batch co-clustering of samples appeared with F measure clustering.

The specimen sequenced was blood. This receptor was obtained from a girl between 10 and 17 years old with multiple sclerosis.

CDR3: CASSLNRQSSYEQYF. The CDR3 DNA follows: TGTGCCAGCAGCTTGAACCGACAGAGCTCCTACGAGCAGTACTTC. The rearrangement uses TRBV7-9 and TRBJ2-7, with a tentative D call TRBD1 (5 bases). Germline assignment: CDR1 SEHNR and CDR2 FQNEAQ (reference sequence). Trimming took off 3 bases at V and 0 bases at J, with 12 bases between the two ends. The CDR3 has 15 residues.